This record concerns one T cell receptor (beta chain) sequence. Germline CDR1 and CDR2: MNHEY and SVGAGI. The CDR3 covers 14 residues. Trimming stripped 8 bases from V and 6 bases from J, with 19 bases between. The data stem from a study of blood T cell repertoires in COVID-19. At the level of the study: Researchers got acute and convalescent COVID-19 samples from the United States, Italy and Spain. The cDNA or gDNA used as material had been derived from T cells, B-cell-depleted T cells, or PBMCs.

Authors' analysis steps: Reference gene primer amplification gave estimated nucleated cell counts. Assay used: immunoSEQ multiplex PCR; TCRdb lists only in-frame clones, some missing. The V and J calls and the clone size are those of that table, but D and trimming were determined from the DNA. The profile shows tens of thousands of clones, 90% of them singletons. This rearrangement joins TRBV6-5 to TRBJ1-2; the D is unclear. The clonotype originates from a man aged 45-60 years with acute or convalescent COVID-19. The specimen sequenced was peripheral blood. CDR3 amino acids: CASSRSGRKNGYTF. Here the CDR3 DNA reads TGTGCCAGCTCCCGATCAGGCAGGAAGAATGGCTACACCTTC.